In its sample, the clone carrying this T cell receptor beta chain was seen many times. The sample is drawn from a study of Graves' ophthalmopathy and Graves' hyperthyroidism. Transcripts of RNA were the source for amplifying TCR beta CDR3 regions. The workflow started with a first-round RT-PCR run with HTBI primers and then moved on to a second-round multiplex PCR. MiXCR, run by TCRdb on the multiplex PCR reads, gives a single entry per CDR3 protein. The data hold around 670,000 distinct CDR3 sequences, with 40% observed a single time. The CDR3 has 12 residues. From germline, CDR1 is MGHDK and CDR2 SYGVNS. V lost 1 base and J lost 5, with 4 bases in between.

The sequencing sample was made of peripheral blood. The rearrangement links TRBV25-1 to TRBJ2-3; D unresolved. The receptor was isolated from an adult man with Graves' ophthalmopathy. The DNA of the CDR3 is TGTGCCAGCAGTGAATGGGAAGATACGCAGTATTTT. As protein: CASSEWEDTQYF. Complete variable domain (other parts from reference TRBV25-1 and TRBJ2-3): EADIYQTPRYLVIGTGKKITLECSQTMGHDKMYWYQQDPGMELHLIHYSYGVNSTEKGDLSSESTVSRIRTEHFPLTLESARPSHTSQYLCASSEWEDTQYFGPGTRLTVL.